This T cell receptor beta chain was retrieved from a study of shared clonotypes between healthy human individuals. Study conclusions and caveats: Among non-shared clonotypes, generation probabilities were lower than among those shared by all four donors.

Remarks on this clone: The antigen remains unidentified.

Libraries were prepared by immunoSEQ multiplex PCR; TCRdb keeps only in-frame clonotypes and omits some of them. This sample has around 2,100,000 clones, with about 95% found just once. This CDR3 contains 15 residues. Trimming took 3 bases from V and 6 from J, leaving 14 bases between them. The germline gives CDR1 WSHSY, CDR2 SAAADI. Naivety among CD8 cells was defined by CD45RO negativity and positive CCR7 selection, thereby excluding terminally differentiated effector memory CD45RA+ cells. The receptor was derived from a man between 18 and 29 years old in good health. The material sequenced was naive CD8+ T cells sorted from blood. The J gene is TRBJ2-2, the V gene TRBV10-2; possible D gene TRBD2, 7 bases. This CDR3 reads CASSDTGGPPGELFF. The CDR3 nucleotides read TGCGCCAGCAGTGATACGGGGGGCCCCCCCGGGGAGCTGTTTTTT.